The 21 T cell receptor beta chains below come from one sample, sequenced in a study of neurological immune-mediated disorders. TCRdb redid the calling of the 5' RACE reads with MiXCR, one entry per CDR3 protein. The profile shows approximately 30,000 distinct CDR3 sequences, around 4% of them singletons. The sequenced material came from CD4+ T cells from blood. The receptors come from a middle-aged woman in good health.

This clonotype was recorded many times. The chain has TRBV20-1 and TRBJ1-1; D is possibly TRBD1 (6 bases). The CDR3 extends over 16 amino acids. The ends were cut back, 5 bases at V and 0 bases at J, with 19 bases in the middle. The V gene's germline CDR1 is DFQATT and CDR2 SNEGSKA (reference sequence). CDR3 coding DNA: TGCAGTGCTTTGGACGGGGGGCGAGCCATGAACACTGAAGCTTTCTTT. It yields the protein CSALDGGRAMNTEAFF.

This clonotype was counted a few times. The junction departs from the called germline gene at one end, perhaps through a read error. This chain links TRBV7-7 with TRBJ2-5, with a tentative D call TRBD1 (5 bases). The germline CDR1 and CDR2 sequences are SSHAT and FNYEAQ (reference sequence). CDR3 length: 14 amino acids. CDR3 region: CASSPQGTDETQYF. CDR3 coding DNA: TGTGCTAGCAGCCCTCAGGGTACCGATGAGACCCAGTACTTC.

This clonotype appeared many times. J is TRBJ2-5 and V is TRBV11-2; no definite D call. Germline V lookup: CDR1 SGHAT, CDR2 FQNNGV. Trimming pared 0 bases from V and 7 bases from J, leaving 3 bases between. The CDR3 covers 11 residues. Written as DNA, the CDR3 is TGTGCCAGCAGCTTAGAAGCGACCCAGTACTTC. This gives the protein CASSLEATQYF.

This clonotype was detected ten times or more. V usage is TRBV20-1 and J usage is TRBJ2-7, with 11 bases that match TRBD2. Trimming removed 2 bases from V and 2 bases from J; junction bases left unmatched: 5. The CDR3 sequence is 15 residues long. Germline V gives CDR1 DFQATT, CDR2 SNEGSKA (reference sequence). CDR3 sequence reads: CSARPGTSGTYEQYF. For the CDR3, the DNA is TGCAGTGCTAGACCCGGGACTAGCGGTACCTACGAGCAGTACTTC.

This clonotype came up many times. The chain couples TRBV20-1 to TRBJ2-3; 8 positions agree with TRBD2. Germline V lookup: CDR1 DFQATT, CDR2 SNEGSKA (reference sequence). The ends lost 0 bases at V and 4 bases at J; junction bases unmatched: 3. The CDR3 is 14 amino acids. In DNA form, the CDR3 reads TGCAGTGCTAGAGACCCACTAGCGGCAGATACGCAGTATTTT. This codes for CSARDPLAADTQYF.

The sample holds many counts of this clonotype. The gene calls are TRBV6-2 or TRBV6-3 and TRBJ1-2, with D maybe TRBD1 (5 bases). Trimming removed 2 bases at V and 2 bases at J, with 15 bases between. Germline CDR1 MNHEY, CDR2 SVGEGT. The CDR3 consists of 16 residues. CDR3 sequence reads: CASSYRGSSGNYGYTF. CDR3 bases: TGTGCCAGCAGTTACCGGGGATCGTCAGGGAACTATGGCTACACCTTC.

This clonotype came up many times. V usage is TRBV12-3 or TRBV12-4 and J usage is TRBJ2-1; the D is unclear. V was trimmed by 7 bases and J by 8 bases, leaving 15 bases between them. This CDR3 is 13 amino acids long. This chain's CDR3 is CASTPRSRDEQFF. The CDR3 DNA reads TGTGCCAGCACCCCCAGGAGCCGCGATGAGCAGTTCTTC.

This clonotype was seen at least ten times. This chain uses TRBV27 with TRBJ2-3; possibly TRBD2 for D (7 bases). Germline V CDR1 and CDR2: MNHEY, SMNVEV (reference sequence). CDR3 length equals 13 residues. V was shortened by 10 bases and J by 7 bases, with 18 bases between the two germline ends. Written as DNA, the CDR3 is TGTGCCACTCAGAGGGGGGGCGGGTATACGCAGTATTTT. As protein: CATQRGGGYTQYF.

This clonotype was observed a few times. The V call is TRBV19, the J call TRBJ2-7, with D uncertain. V shed 5 bases and J shed 6 bases, with 8 bases lying between them. The V gene's germline CDR1 is LNHDA and CDR2 SQIVND (reference sequence). The CDR3 extends over 11 amino acids. The CDR3 sequence is CASSFRTEQYF. Here the CDR3 DNA reads TGTGCCAGTAGTTTCCGTACCGAGCAGTACTTC. Full variable domain (outside the CDR3, taken from reference TRBV19 and TRBJ2-7): DGGITQSPKYLFRKEGQNVTLSCEQNLNHDAMYWYRQDPGQGLRLIYYSQIVNDFQKGDIAEGYSVSREKKESFPLTVTSAQKNPTAFYLCASSFRTEQYFGPGTRLTVT.

This clonotype was counted ten times or more. V usage is TRBV4-1 and J usage is TRBJ2-7, with 7 bases that match TRBD1. The length of the CDR3 is 14 residues. V shed 4 bases, J shed 2 bases, and the junction held 5 bases outside the gene matches. The germline V gene has CDR1 MGHRA and CDR2 YSYEKL. The CDR3, as DNA: TGCGCCAGCAGCCTTAAGGGGGCCACCTACGAGCAGTACTTC. Translated, it gives CASSLKGATYEQYF.

In its sample, this clonotype was seen many times. The rearrangement joins TRBV4-1 to TRBJ2-2; 8 positions match TRBD2. The CDR3 has 18 amino acids. The germline CDR1 and CDR2 sequences are MGHRA and YSYEKL. Trimming removed 4 bases from V and 4 bases from J; junction bases left unmatched: 14. The CDR3 bases are TGCGCCAGCAGCCTACGAATCGGGGGGGACCGACCCACCGGGGAGCTGTTTTTT. It is translated as CASSLRIGGDRPTGELFF.

This clonotype was recorded at least ten times. The J gene is TRBJ1-6, the V gene TRBV20-1, with unresolved D. The CDR3 totals 16 residues. Germline-derived CDR1 and CDR2 are DFQATT and SNEGSKA (reference sequence). Trimming shortened V by 6 bases and J by 1 base, and 16 bases separated the two germline ends. CDR3 sequence (DNA): TGCAGTGCCTCAGGACGAAAAAAGTCCTATAATTCACCCCTCCACTTT. Protein product: CSASGRKKSYNSPLHF.

This clonotype was seen ten or more times. Since no conserved phenylalanine or tryptophan closes the CDR3, a read error is the likely cause. The DNA is omitted, as the CDR3 cannot be located on it reliably, and the CDR3 follows TCRdb's listing. The chain is built from TRBV7-2 and TRBJ2-1; TRBD2 is the table's D call and was not checked against the DNA. CDR1 and CDR2 from the germline V gene are SGHTA and FQGNSA. The CDR3 is 13 residues long, ends included. CDR3 in amino acids: CASSPAGERGLAV.

Ten or more counts support this clonotype. The chain links TRBV5-1 to TRBJ2-5; 7 bases map to TRBD2. V was pared by 0 bases and J by 2 bases, with 13 bases of the junction left unmatched. The germline V gene encodes CDR1 SGHRS and CDR2 YFSETQ. The CDR3 is 18 amino acids. The DNA of the CDR3 is TGCGCCAGCAGCTTGGGGCCTAGCGGACGAAGAAATCAAGAGACCCAGTACTTC. Its protein product is CASSLGPSGRRNQETQYF.

This clonotype was counted many times. The rearrangement joins TRBV12-3 or TRBV12-4 to TRBJ1-2; a possible D gene is TRBD1 (6 bases). V was shortened by 3 bases and J by 4 bases, with 18 bases between the two germline ends. This CDR3 is built from 16 residues. As DNA, the CDR3 is TGTGCCAGCAGTTTCCGTGGACAGACCTTTTCCTATGGCTACACCTTC. This translates into CASSFRGQTFSYGYTF.

The sample holds many counts of this clonotype. This chain uses TRBV5-5 with TRBJ2-1, with 9 bases identical to TRBD2. Germline values: CDR1 SGHKS, CDR2 YYEKEE (reference sequence). This CDR3 has 15 residues. After removal of 7 bases from V and 1 base from J, the junction contained 6 bases not matched to a gene. CDR3 amino acids: CASGPREGSYNEQFF. The CDR3 nucleotides are TGTGCCAGCGGACCGCGGGAGGGTTCCTACAATGAGCAGTTCTTC.

This clonotype was detected many times. This chain uses TRBV5-1 with TRBJ2-2, with D perhaps TRBD2 (5 bases). Germline CDR1 and CDR2: SGHRS and YFSETQ. This CDR3 contains 15 residues. V dropped 2 bases and J dropped 5 bases, with 13 bases sitting between them. The CDR3 loop reads CASSLRLSRTGELFF. DNA for the CDR3: TGCGCCAGCAGCTTAAGACTATCAAGGACCGGGGAGCTGTTTTTT. The whole variable domain, filled in from reference TRBV5-1 and TRBJ2-2, reads KAGVTQTPRYLIKTRGQQVTLSCSPISGHRSVSWYQQTPGQGLQFLFEYFSETQRNKGNFPGRFSGRQFSNSRSEMNVSTLELGDSALYLCASSLRLSRTGELFFGEGSRLTVL.

This clonotype came up many times. The chain links TRBV9 to TRBJ2-3; D is uncertain. Germline-derived CDR1 and CDR2 are SGDLS and YYNGEE. This CDR3 contains 13 residues. V was trimmed by 0 bases and J by 1 base, leaving 3 bases between them. CDR3 coding DNA: TGTGCCAGCAGCGTAGACGGCACAGATACGCAGTATTTT. Encoded protein: CASSVDGTDTQYF.

Many counts were recorded for this clonotype. The V gene is TRBV20-1, the J gene TRBJ2-6, with D perhaps TRBD2 (5 bases). CDR3 length equals 13 residues. The V and J ends lost 3 bases and 2 bases respectively, with 5 bases between them. CDR1 and CDR2 (germline): DFQATT, SNEGSKA (reference sequence). CDR3 sequence: CSASGAGANVLTF. The CDR3 region has the DNA TGCAGTGCTAGCGGGGCTGGGGCCAACGTCCTGACTTTC.

This clonotype was detected many times. The chain employs TRBV29-1 and TRBJ1-1, with D perhaps matching TRBD1 (5 bases). Trimming took 5 bases from V and 0 from J, leaving 13 bases between them. CDR3 length: 14 residues. Germline assignment: CDR1 SQVTM and CDR2 ANQGSEA. The chain's CDR3 is CSVHATVLNTEAFF. CDR3 nucleotide sequence: TGCAGCGTTCACGCGACAGTTTTGAACACTGAAGCTTTCTTT.

This clonotype was found many times. The chain recombines TRBV28 with TRBJ1-3; unclear D gene. Trimming shortened V by 3 bases and J by 4 bases, and 4 bases separated the two germline ends. The length of the CDR3 is 12 residues. Germline CDR1 reads MDHEN; CDR2 reads SYDVKM. The CDR3 is CASSFQGNTIYF. CDR3 DNA: TGTGCCAGCAGTTTCCAGGGAAACACCATATATTTT.